The rows below give T cell receptor beta chains drawn from one sample of a study of siplizumab effects on memory and regulatory T cells. This table comes from immunoSEQ multiplex PCR, and its TCRdb copy is limited to in-frame clones, with some not included. The table lists about 100,000 clones, over 85% of them singletons. Material: Tregs sorted from blood. The receptors stem from a human donor in good health. CDR3s include the opening cysteine and the closing phenylalanine or tryptophan. The order of the fields is J gene, D gene, CDR3 length, V gene, clone size, CDR3 DNA, CDR3 protein. A D gene is named only where the DNA matches it firmly. Clone size appears in some rows only: once, few, many, or a class for an expanded clone.

TRBJ2-7 | TRBD1 | 15 | TRBV7-9 | NA | TGTGCCAGCAGCCCGAGAATGACAGGGGCGGGTGAGCAGTACTTC | CASSPRMTGAGEQYF
TRBJ2-3 | NA | 11 | TRBV30 | NA | TGTGCCTGCCTTAGCGGATATACGCAGTATTTT | CACLSGYTQYF
TRBJ1-2 | NA | 12 | TRBV7-2 | NA | TGTGCCAGCAGCTTAGCGGGACCCGGCTACACCTTC | CASSLAGPGYTF
TRBJ1-1 | NA | 15 | TRBV2 | once | TGTGCCAGCACCGCAGAGCGGGGCGTGGGCACTGAAGCTTTCTTT | CASTAERGVGTEAFF
TRBJ2-6 | NA | 15 | TRBV7-2 | once | TGTGCCAGCAGCCAACAGGGACCTGGGGCCAACGTCCTGACTTTC | CASSQQGPGANVLTF
TRBJ1-1 | NA | 13 | TRBV9 | NA | TGTGCCAGCAGCGTGAATAAGAACACTGAAGCTTTCTTT | CASSVNKNTEAFF
TRBJ2-7 | TRBD2 | 15 | TRBV6-6 | NA | TGTGCCAGCAGTTTTCAACTAGCGGGAGTATCGTATCCGTACTTC | CASSFQLAGVSYPYF
TRBJ1-1 | NA | 12 | TRBV29-1 | NA | TGCAGCGTCGGAGACAGTTTTCTAAAAGCTTTCTTT | CSVGDSFLKAFF
TRBJ2-5 | NA | 16 | TRBV7-9 | NA | TGTGCCAGCAGCTTGGCGGGCCCGCGGTACCAAGAGACCCAGTACTTC | CASSLAGPRYQETQYF
TRBJ1-4 | NA | 12 | TRBV5-1 | NA | TGCGCCAGCAGCCCCGGCGGGGAAAAACTGTTTTTT | CASSPGGEKLFF
TRBJ1-1 | NA | 16 | TRBV5-1 | NA | TGCGCCAGCAGCCCAGTGAGGGGAACACTTAACACTGAAGCTTTCTTT | CASSPVRGTLNTEAFF
TRBJ2-2 | NA | 15 | TRBV7-2 | NA | TGTGCCAGCAGCTTCGGACTACCTGCGACCGGGGAGCTGTTTTTT | CASSFGLPATGELFF
TRBJ1-1 | NA | 14 | TRBV6-6 | NA | TGTGCCAGCAGCCCCACGGGGGTACTTTCTGAAGCTTTCTTT | CASSPTGVLSEAFF
TRBJ1-1 | NA | 16 | TRBV7-2 | NA | TGTGCCAGCAGCTTAGTGGCGGGGCACATGAACACTGAAGCTTTCTTT | CASSLVAGHMNTEAFF
TRBJ1-4 | NA | 15 | TRBV25-1 | NA | TGTGCCAGCAGTGAATATGGGACCTCCCCCGAAAAACTGTTTTTT | CASSEYGTSPEKLFF
TRBJ2-4 | NA | 16 | TRBV4-2 | NA | TGTGCCAGCAGCCAAGATCGAGGCCGGCCCGGAAACATTCAGTACTTC | CASSQDRGRPGNIQYF
TRBJ2-1 | NA | 15 | TRBV29-1 | NA | TGCAGCGCGGCCAGAGGGAGCGGTGGGAGAAATGAGCAGTTCTTC | CSAARGSGGRNEQFF
TRBJ2-5 | NA | 13 | TRBV5-1 | once | TGCGCCAGCAGCGGGGGGTCACGGGAGACCCAGTACTTC | CASSGGSRETQYF
TRBJ1-1 | NA | 13 | TRBV29-1 | NA | TGCAGCGTTGAAGCAGGGATAAACACTGAAGCTTTCTTT | CSVEAGINTEAFF
TRBJ1-4 | NA | 16 | TRBV5-1 | NA | TGCGCCAGCAGCTTGGCTCCGGGGCTTGGGAATGAAAAACTGTTTTTT | CASSLAPGLGNEKLFF
TRBJ2-5 | NA | 15 | TRBV4-1 | NA | TGCGCCAGCAGCCAAGATCGCGGGGGCCGGGGGACCCAGTACTTC | CASSQDRGGRGTQYF
TRBJ1-4 | TRBD1 | 15 | TRBV4-1 | once | TGCGCCAGCAGCCGGGGAGGACAGGGCGGTGAAAAACTGTTTTTT | CASSRGGQGGEKLFF
TRBJ2-2 | NA | 14 | TRBV25-1 | once | TGTGCCAGCAGCCCGACAAGAAACACCGGGGAGCTGTTTTTT | CASSPTRNTGELFF
TRBJ2-1 | TRBD2 | 16 | TRBV7-9 | NA | TGTGCCAGCAGCCCGAGACTAGCGGACTCCTACAATGAGCAGTTCTTC | CASSPRLADSYNEQFF
TRBJ1-1 | NA | 12 | TRBV30 | NA | TGTGCCTGGATTCACCAAAACACTGAAGCTTTCTTT | CAWIHQNTEAFF
TRBJ2-1 | TRBD2 | 15 | TRBV18 | NA | TGTGCCAGCTCACCGCCCCTAGCGGGAGGAGGTGAGCAGTTCTTC | CASSPPLAGGGEQFF
TRBJ1-2 | NA | 14 | TRBV7-8 | NA | TGTGCCAGCAGCTTGTACGGGTCTGCCTATGGCTACACCTTC | CASSLYGSAYGYTF
TRBJ2-2 | TRBD1 | 17 | TRBV4-3 | NA | TGCGCCAGCAGCCACATACCCGGGACAGCGAACACCGGGGAGCTGTTTTTT | CASSHIPGTANTGELFF
TRBJ1-6 | TRBD1 | 15 | TRBV11-2 | once | TGTGCCAGCAGCTCGGGACAGGGTTTAGGATCACCCCTCCACTTT | CASSSGQGLGSPLHF
TRBJ2-7 | TRBD2 | 14 | TRBV6-5 | NA | TGTGCCAGCACCACTGTAGCGGGAGTAGGCGAGCAGTACTTC | CASTTVAGVGEQYF
TRBJ1-2 | NA | 15 | TRBV7-8 | NA | TGTGCCAGCAGCGTTCTGGACAGTCCGCTCTATGGCTACACCTTC | CASSVLDSPLYGYTF
TRBJ1-1 | NA | 13 | TRBV11-3 | NA | TGTGCCAGCAGCCCCCAACCGAACACTGAAGCTTTCTTT | CASSPQPNTEAFF
TRBJ1-2 | NA | 13 | TRBV10-3 | NA | TGTGCCATCAGTGTCGCCCTCTCCTATGGCTACACCTTC | CAISVALSYGYTF
TRBJ2-7 | NA | 14 | TRBV25-1 | NA | TGTGCCAGCAGTGACCCCGACTTGGGCTACGAGCAGTACTTC | CASSDPDLGYEQYF
TRBJ2-3 | NA | 15 | TRBV5-8 | NA | TGTGCCAGCAGCTTGGATCGGGGCCGCACAGATACGCAGTATTTT | CASSLDRGRTDTQYF
TRBJ2-1 | NA | 16 | TRBV5-6 | NA | TGTGCCAGCAGCTCGGGACCTTTTCGAGGCCACAATGAGCAGTTCTTC | CASSSGPFRGHNEQFF
TRBJ2-3 | TRBD2 | 16 | TRBV7-9 | NA | TGTGCCAGCAGCTTAGGAGGCGGGGGTAGCACAGATACGCAGTATTTT | CASSLGGGGSTDTQYF
TRBJ2-7 | NA | 13 | TRBV4-3 | NA | TGCGCCAGCAGCCAAGAGGGTAATTCAGAGCAGTACTTC | CASSQEGNSEQYF
TRBJ1-3 | NA | 16 | TRBV5-1 | NA | TGCGCCAGCAGCTTGGACCAGGAATACTCTGGAAACACCATATATTTT | CASSLDQEYSGNTIYF
TRBJ2-3 | TRBD2 | 15 | TRBV2 | NA | TGTGCCAGCAGTGAGAAGCGGGGGGGTACAGATACGCAGTATTTT | CASSEKRGGTDTQYF
TRBJ2-3 | TRBD2 | 16 | TRBV7-3 | NA | TGTGCCAGCAGCTTAACTAGCGGGGGTAAGGAAGATACGCAGTATTTT | CASSLTSGGKEDTQYF
TRBJ2-5 | NA | 14 | TRBV11-2 | NA | TGTGCCAGCAGCTCAGGACAGCTTCAAGAGACCCAGTACTTC | CASSSGQLQETQYF
TRBJ1-2 | NA | 12 | TRBV7-9 | NA | TGTGCCAGCAGCGAGACACTATATGGCTACACCTTC | CASSETLYGYTF
TRBJ1-1 | NA | 13 | TRBV7-9 | NA | TGTGCCAGCAGCTTAGGGGGCGGGACGGGGGCTTTCTTT | CASSLGGGTGAFF
TRBJ2-3 | NA | 14 | TRBV11-3 | NA | TGTGCCAGCAGCCTCCTTCCGGGCACAGATACGCAGTATTTT | CASSLLPGTDTQYF
TRBJ2-5 | NA | 14 | TRBV19 | NA | TGTGCCAGTAGTATTGGGGGCGGGGGAGCGACCCAGTACTTC | CASSIGGGGATQYF
TRBJ1-2 | NA | 13 | TRBV11-3 | NA | TGTGCCAGCAGCCCTGGACGGAACTATGGCTACACCTTC | CASSPGRNYGYTF
TRBJ1-3 | TRBD1 | 17 | TRBV7-8 | once | TGTGCCAGCAGCCACAGGGGGGGACTATCCTCTGGAAACACCATATATTTT | CASSHRGGLSSGNTIYF